These 10 T cell receptor beta chains share one sample of origin, sequenced in a study of blood T cell repertoires in COVID-19. Data came from immunoSEQ multiplex PCR; TCRdb stores just in-frame clones and leaves some out. The sample records 400,000 to 500,000 clones, roughly 90% being singletons. Sequencing input: PBMCs or T cells enriched from blood (not recorded which). The receptors originated from a woman under 30 who had been exposed to COVID-19.

The J gene is TRBJ2-5, the V gene TRBV6-5; 7 nucleotides align to TRBD2. The J segment lost 4 bases and the V segment lost 0 bases, leaving 8 bases of the junction unmatched. The germline V gene has CDR1 MNHEY and CDR2 SVGAGI. The CDR3 has 16 residues. For the CDR3, the DNA is TGTGCCAGCAGTTACTCGACCGGGGGGTTGGGAGAGACCCAGTACTTC. It codes for CASSYSTGGLGETQYF.

The gene calls are TRBV6-5 and TRBJ1-1, with TRBD1 identical over 9 bases. The J segment lost 5 bases and the V segment lost 5 bases, leaving 6 bases of the junction unmatched. The CDR3 length is 14 residues. Looked up from germline, CDR1 is MNHEY and CDR2 is SVGAGI. The CDR3 coding sequence is TGTGCCAGCAGTCCGACAGGGGGGCGGACTGAAGCTTTCTTT. Its translation is CASSPTGGRTEAFF.

The rearrangement uses TRBV5-4 and TRBJ1-1; D unresolved. Germline V gene data show CDR1 as SGHNT and CDR2 as YYREEE (reference sequence). The V end lost 0 bases, the J end lost 0 bases, and 9 bases lay between the germline ends. The CDR3 length is 15 residues. The CDR3 region is CASSLAKLVNTEAFF. The CDR3, as DNA: TGTGCCAGCAGCTTGGCCAAATTAGTGAACACTGAAGCTTTCTTT.

The V gene is TRBV5-1, the J gene TRBJ2-7, with D tentatively TRBD2 (6 bases). The germline V and J ends were trimmed by 0 bases and 3 bases, with 10 bases remaining between them. Germline V lookup: CDR1 SGHRS, CDR2 YFSETQ. The CDR3 runs 14 residues. The CDR3 DNA reads TGCGCCAGCAGCTTGGATAGGAGGGGCTACGAGCAGTACTTC. Protein: CASSLDRRGYEQYF. Full variable domain (missing parts from reference TRBV5-1 and TRBJ2-7): KAGVTQTPRYLIKTRGQQVTLSCSPISGHRSVSWYQQTPGQGLQFLFEYFSETQRNKGNFPGRFSGRQFSNSRSEMNVSTLELGDSALYLCASSLDRRGYEQYFGPGTRLTVT.

The gene calls are TRBV19 and TRBJ1-2, with 9 positions matching TRBD1. V dropped 4 bases and J dropped 3; count of bases not matched to a gene: 0. From germline, CDR1 is LNHDA and CDR2 SQIVND (reference sequence). This CDR3 is 13 amino acids long. The CDR3 DNA sequence: TGTGCCAGTAGTAGGACAGGGGACTATGGCTACACCTTC. It codes for CASSRTGDYGYTF.

The chain carries TRBV7-8 and TRBJ1-5, with D unresolved. CDR1 and CDR2 from the germline V gene are SGHVS and FQNEAQ. The CDR3 has 16 residues. Trimming removed 2 bases from V and 1 base from J, with 12 bases in between. The CDR3 protein is CASSLNWAASNQPQHF. The CDR3 coding sequence is TGTGCCAGCAGCTTAAATTGGGCAGCCAGCAATCAGCCCCAGCATTTT.

The chain has TRBV7-9 and TRBJ2-1; 7 bases match TRBD1. V lost 0 bases to trimming and J lost 9 bases; unmatched junction nucleotides: 8. Germline V CDR1 and CDR2: SEHNR, FQNEAQ (reference sequence). This CDR3 is 15 amino acids long. For the CDR3, the DNA is TGTGCCAGCAGCTTAGCAGGGGGCGGGTTGGGTGAGCAGTTCTTC. This encodes CASSLAGGGLGEQFF.

The table lists this clone with a few counts. The chain combines TRBV25-1 with TRBJ1-2; 7 nucleotides align to TRBD1. The CDR3 spans 16 residues. Germline-derived CDR1 and CDR2 are MGHDK and SYGVNS. With 5 bases clipped from V and 1 base from J, the junction kept 10 bases outside the gene matches. The CDR3 loop reads CASSSFGDSLNYGYTF. CDR3 DNA: TGTGCCAGCAGTTCCTTCGGGGACAGCCTTAACTATGGCTACACCTTC.

The chain joins TRBV7-6 to TRBJ2-7, with 10 bases identical to TRBD2. The CDR3 runs 14 residues. V lost 5 bases to trimming and J lost 4 bases; unmatched junction nucleotides: 5. Germline-derived CDR1 and CDR2 are SGHVS and FNYEAQ. The CDR3 protein is CASSPRGLAYEQYF. CDR3 nucleotide sequence: TGTGCCAGCAGCCCTCGGGGACTAGCGTACGAGCAGTACTTC.

Only a few counts were recorded for this clone. DNA of the CDR3: TGTGCCAGCAGCGTCGAACTGCTTAAGTCCGGGATTTATCAGCCCCAGCATTTT. Protein sequence: CASSVELLKSGIYQPQHF. The chain combines TRBV2 with TRBJ1-5; no definite D call. The CDR3 loop spans 18 amino acids. Germline-derived CDR1 and CDR2 are SNHLY and FYNNEI. Trimming took off 6 bases at V and 5 bases at J, with 26 bases between the two ends. The full variable domain, in which reference TRBV2 and TRBJ1-5 provide the parts outside the CDR3, is EPEVTQTPSHQVTQMGQEVILRCVPISNHLYFYWYRQILGQKVEFLVSFYNNEISEKSEIFDDQFSVERPDGSNFTLKIRSTKLEDSAMYFCASSVELLKSGIYQPQHFGDGTRLSIL.